This T cell receptor (beta chain) was documented in a study of T cells after yellow fever vaccination. Across the study: SMART-Seq v4 Ultra Low Input served to prepare low-cell-number fractions.

In its sample, this clonotype was seen many times. The antigen is unknown. Germline lookup yields CDR1 MDHEN and CDR2 SYDVKM. V was clipped by 8 bases and J by 2 bases, with 21 bases between them. This CDR3 comprises 16 residues. TCRdb recomputed calls from the 5' RACE reads with MiXCR, one row per CDR3 protein. The table records around 140,000 distinct CDR3 sequences, 7.7% of them present only once. Notes on the study in general: Highly abundant clonotypes carried over from the bulk population could end up in FACS-sorted repertoires as contaminants. Detected again after the booster were most primary-vaccination clones, at 95% to 98% CD4 and more than 70% CD8. Overlap between CD4 and CD8 compartments was detected for a small share of clonotypes.

The specimen comprised CD4+ T cells sorted from PBMCs, sampled 5 days after the yellow fever booster vaccination. The chain joins TRBV28 to TRBJ2-5; either TRBD1 or TRBD2 may fit D (6 bases each). The clonotype was recovered from a man aged 30-40 years who received the YFV17D yellow fever vaccine. CDR3 nucleotides: TGTGCCAGCGGGACACCCGGGGGACCGCCTCAAGAGACCCAGTACTTC. Amino acids: CASGTPGGPPQETQYF.